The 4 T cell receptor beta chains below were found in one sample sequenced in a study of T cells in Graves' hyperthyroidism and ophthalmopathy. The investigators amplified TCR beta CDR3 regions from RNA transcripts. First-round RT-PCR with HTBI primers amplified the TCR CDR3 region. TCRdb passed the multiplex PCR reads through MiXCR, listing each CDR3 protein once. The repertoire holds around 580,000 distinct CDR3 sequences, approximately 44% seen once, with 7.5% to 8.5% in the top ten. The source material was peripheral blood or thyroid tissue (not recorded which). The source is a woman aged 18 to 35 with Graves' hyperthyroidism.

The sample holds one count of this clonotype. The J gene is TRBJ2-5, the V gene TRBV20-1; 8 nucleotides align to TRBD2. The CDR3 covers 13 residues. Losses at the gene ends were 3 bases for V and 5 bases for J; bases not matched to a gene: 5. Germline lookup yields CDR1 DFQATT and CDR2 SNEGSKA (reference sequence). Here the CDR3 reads CSARRLAMETQYF. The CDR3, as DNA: TGCAGTGCTAGGAGACTAGCGATGGAGACCCAGTACTTC.

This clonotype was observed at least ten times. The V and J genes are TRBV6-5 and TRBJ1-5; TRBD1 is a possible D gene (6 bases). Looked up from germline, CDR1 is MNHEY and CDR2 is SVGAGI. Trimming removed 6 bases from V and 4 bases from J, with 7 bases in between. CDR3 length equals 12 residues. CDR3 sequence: CASRTGNQPQHF. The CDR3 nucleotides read TGTGCCAGCAGAACAGGGAATCAGCCCCAGCATTTT.

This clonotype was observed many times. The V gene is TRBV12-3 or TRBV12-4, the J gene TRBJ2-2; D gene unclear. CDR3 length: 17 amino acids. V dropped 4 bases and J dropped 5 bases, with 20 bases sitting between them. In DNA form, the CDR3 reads TGTGCCAGCAGTTACCCCCCTGCGTGGGGTGATACCGGGGAGCTGTTTTTT. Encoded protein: CASSYPPAWGDTGELFF.

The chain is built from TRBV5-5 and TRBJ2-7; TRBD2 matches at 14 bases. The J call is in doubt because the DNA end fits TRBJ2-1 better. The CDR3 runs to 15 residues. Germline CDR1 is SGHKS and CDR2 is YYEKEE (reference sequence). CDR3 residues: CASRRLAGGTNEQFF. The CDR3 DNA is TGTGCCAGCAGGCGACTAGCGGGAGGGACCAATGAGCAGTTCTTC.